This T cell receptor (beta chain) emerged from a study of T cell responses to AZD1222 COVID-19 vaccine. The study, taken as a whole, reports: Clonal diversity was possibly underestimated; the donors were predominantly white British and more often female.

A word on this clone: The antigen remains unidentified.

The method was immunoSEQ multiplex PCR; TCRdb's version includes in-frame clones alone and lacks a portion of them. The sample holds about 140,000 clones; about 90% are singletons and the top ten take around 5%. V was clipped by 2 bases and J by 1 base, with 6 bases between them. CDR3 length: 13 residues. Germline CDR1 MNHEY, CDR2 SMNVEV (reference sequence). V and J are TRBV27 and TRBJ2-7; unclear D gene. The material sequenced was peripheral blood, taken on day 0 of AZD1222 vaccination. This TCR was sampled from an adult in good health. The chain's CDR3 is CASSLVQSYEQYF. The CDR3 region has the DNA TGTGCCAGCAGTTTAGTACAGTCCTACGAGCAGTACTTC.